The 2 T cell receptor beta chains in this list originate from one sample, sequenced in a study of molecular identifiers for immune sequencing clone quantification. Each CDR3 protein is one row after TCRdb ran MiXCR on the PCR reads. The repertoire consists of fewer than 350,000 distinct CDR3 sequences, with about 23% occurring once and the leading ten covering approximately 0.74%. Sample: naive CD8+ T cells from blood, with Jurkat cell RNA spiked in. Subset denoted: FACS-sorted CD8+CD4-CCR7+CD45RA+ naive T cells. The receptors here all came from a human donor in good health. Some libraries in this study had Jurkat cell RNA spiked in.

This clonotype was counted at least ten times. V and J are TRBV29-1 and TRBJ2-2; D unclear. The V gene lost 4 bases and the J gene lost 2 bases, with 8 bases spanning the gap. Germline CDR1 is SQVTM and CDR2 is ANQGSEA. This CDR3 spans 13 amino acids. CDR3 coding DNA: TGCAGCGTTGTCAGAGAAAACACCGGGGAGCTGTTTTTT. Translation: CSVVRENTGELFF.

There are many counts of this clonotype. This sequence joins TRBV6-5 and TRBJ1-5; D gene uncertain. Trimming shortened V by 11 bases and J by 4 bases, and 15 bases separated the two germline ends. CDR1 and CDR2 from the germline V gene are MNHEY and SVGAGI. CDR3 length equals 13 residues. The CDR3 spells CASKQSRNQPQHF. As DNA, the CDR3 is TGTGCCTCTAAGCAGTCCAGAAATCAGCCCCAGCATTTT.